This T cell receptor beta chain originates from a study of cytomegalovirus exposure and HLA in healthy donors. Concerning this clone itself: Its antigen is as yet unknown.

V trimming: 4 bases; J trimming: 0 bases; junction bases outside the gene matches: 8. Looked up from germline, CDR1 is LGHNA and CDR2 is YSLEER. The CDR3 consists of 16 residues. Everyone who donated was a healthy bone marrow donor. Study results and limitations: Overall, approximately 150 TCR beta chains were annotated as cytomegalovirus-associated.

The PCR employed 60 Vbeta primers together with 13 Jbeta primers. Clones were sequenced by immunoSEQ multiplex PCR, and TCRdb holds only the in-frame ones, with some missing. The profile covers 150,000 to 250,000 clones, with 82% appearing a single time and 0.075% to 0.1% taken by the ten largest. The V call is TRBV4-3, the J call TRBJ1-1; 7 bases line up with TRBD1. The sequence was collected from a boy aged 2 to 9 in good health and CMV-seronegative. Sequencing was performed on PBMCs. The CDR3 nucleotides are TGCGCCAGCAGCCGAGACAGGGTACGGATGAACACTGAAGCTTTCTTT. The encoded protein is CASSRDRVRMNTEAFF.